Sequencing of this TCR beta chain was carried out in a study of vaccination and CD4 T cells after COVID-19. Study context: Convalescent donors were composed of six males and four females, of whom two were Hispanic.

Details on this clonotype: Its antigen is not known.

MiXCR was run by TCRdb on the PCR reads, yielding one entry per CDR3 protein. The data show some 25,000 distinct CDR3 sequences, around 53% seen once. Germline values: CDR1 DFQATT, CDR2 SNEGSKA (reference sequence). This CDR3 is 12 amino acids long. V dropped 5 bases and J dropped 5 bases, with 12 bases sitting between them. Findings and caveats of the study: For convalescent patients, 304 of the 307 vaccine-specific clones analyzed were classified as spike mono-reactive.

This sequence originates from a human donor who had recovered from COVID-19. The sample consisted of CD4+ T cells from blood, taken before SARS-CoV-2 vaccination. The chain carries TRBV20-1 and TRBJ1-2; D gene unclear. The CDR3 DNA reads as TGCAGTGCTTGGGCGGGTGGATATGGCTACACCTTC. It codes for CSAWAGGYGYTF.